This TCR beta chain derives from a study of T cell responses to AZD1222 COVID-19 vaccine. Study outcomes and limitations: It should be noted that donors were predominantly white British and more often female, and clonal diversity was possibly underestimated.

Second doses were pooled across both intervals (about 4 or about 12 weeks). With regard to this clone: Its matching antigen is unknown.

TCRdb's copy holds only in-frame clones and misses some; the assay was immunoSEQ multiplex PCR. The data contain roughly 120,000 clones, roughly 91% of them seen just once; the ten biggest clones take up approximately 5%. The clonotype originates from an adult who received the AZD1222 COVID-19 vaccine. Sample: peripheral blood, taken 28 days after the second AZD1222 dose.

The CDR3 DNA reads as TGTGCCACTCTCTCCAAAAAAGAACAGGGGCTGAGCAATCAGCCCCAGCATTTT. Protein sequence: CATLSKKEQGLSNQPQHF. The V call is TRBV24-1, the J call TRBJ1-5; 7 positions agree with TRBD1. The CDR3 consists of 18 residues. CDR1 is KGHDR, CDR2 SFDVKD, per germline. V lost 10 bases and J lost 1; bases outside the gene matches: 18.